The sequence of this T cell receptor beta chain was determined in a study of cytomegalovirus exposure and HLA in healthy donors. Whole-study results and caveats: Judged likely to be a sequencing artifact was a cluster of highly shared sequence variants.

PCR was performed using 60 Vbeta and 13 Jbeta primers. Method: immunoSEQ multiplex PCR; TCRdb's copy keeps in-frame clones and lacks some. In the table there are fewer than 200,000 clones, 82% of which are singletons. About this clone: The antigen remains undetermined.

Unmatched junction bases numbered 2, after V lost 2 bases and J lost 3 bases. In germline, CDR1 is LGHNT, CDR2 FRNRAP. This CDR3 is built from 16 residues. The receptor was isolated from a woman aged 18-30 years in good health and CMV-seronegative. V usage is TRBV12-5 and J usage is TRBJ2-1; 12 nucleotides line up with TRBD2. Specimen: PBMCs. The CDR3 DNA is TGTGCTAGTGGTTTGCTAGCGGGAGGGCTCTACAATGAGCAGTTCTTC. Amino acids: CASGLLAGGLYNEQFF.